This TCR beta chain came from a study of blood T cells in healthy people across ages. General study results and limits: Donors of long life had a larger count of naive CD4+ cells and greater diversity than aged donors. The diversity estimates, figures obtained from one million T cells, were considered underestimates.

PCR was performed a second time for about 7 to 12 cycles using a sample-barcoded 5' primer and a J-beta primer mix. Every cDNA was tagged by a template-switch adaptor with 12 random nucleotides. TCRdb fed the 5' RACE reads into MiXCR, producing one record per CDR3 protein. The sample has 1,500,000 or so distinct CDR3 sequences; 45% to 70% are singletons. V lost 2 bases and J lost 6; bases outside the gene matches: 8. The germline CDR1 and CDR2 sequences are MNHNY and SVGAGI (reference sequence). The CDR3 spans 15 residues. For this clonotype: Its antigen remains unknown.

The TCR comes from a man aged 18-30 years in good health. The source material was blood. The V call is TRBV6-6, the J call TRBJ1-2, with TRBD1 identical over 8 bases. The CDR3 loop reads CASSYGFAGGNGYTF. The CDR3 nucleotides read TGTGCCAGCAGTTACGGCTTTGCAGGGGGCAATGGCTACACCTTC.